This T cell receptor (beta chain) emerged from a study of CD4 T cells in relation to SARS-CoV-2 and coronaviruses. Germline loops: CDR1 MDHEN, CDR2 SYDVKM. The CDR3 covers 15 residues. The ends were cut back, 3 bases at V and 2 bases at J, with 12 bases in the middle. Repertoires were generated with immunoSEQ multiplex PCR, while TCRdb's copy carries only in-frame clones and drops some. The sample holds tens of thousands of clones, roughly 90% seen once. Sequenced sample: memory CD4+ T cells from PBMCs. The V gene is TRBV28, the J gene TRBJ2-3; D tentatively reads TRBD1 or TRBD2 (5 bases each). The TCR comes from an adult with COVID-19. The CDR3 spells CASSFPGTHTDTQYF. The CDR3 DNA follows: TGTGCCAGCAGTTTCCCCGGGACCCACACAGATACGCAGTATTTT.